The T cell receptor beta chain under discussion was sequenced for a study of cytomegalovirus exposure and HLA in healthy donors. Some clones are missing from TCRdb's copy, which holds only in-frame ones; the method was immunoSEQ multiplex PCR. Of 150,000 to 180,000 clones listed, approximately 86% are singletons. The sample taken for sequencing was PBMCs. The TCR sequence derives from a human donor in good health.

The CDR3 DNA reads TGTGCCAGCAGCTTAATAGTGGGAGGGGGAATTGGCAATGAGCAGTTCTTC. Translated: CASSLIVGGGIGNEQFF. J is TRBJ2-1 and V is TRBV7-3, with D possibly matching TRBD2 (7 bases). Germline CDR1 SGHTA, CDR2 FQGTGA. The CDR3 totals 17 residues. V lost 1 base and J lost 6, with 19 bases in between.